These 7 T cell receptor beta chains came from one sample sequenced in a study of cytomegalovirus exposure and HLA in healthy donors. Researchers ran the PCR with 60 Vbeta and 13 Jbeta primers. Profiling relied on immunoSEQ multiplex PCR, and the TCRdb table lists in-frame clones only, not all of them. The repertoire holds under 110,000 clones, just over 70% seen once, with roughly 0.79% in the top ten. Sequenced material: PBMCs. Source of these receptors: a boy between 5 and 17 years old in good health and CMV-seronegative.

V gene TRBV5-1 combines with J gene TRBJ2-7; 12 nucleotides line up with TRBD1. The junction had 5 bases not matched to a gene; V was cut back by 1 base and J by 6 bases. The germline V gene encodes CDR1 SGHRS and CDR2 YFSETQ. This CDR3 spans 15 amino acids. The CDR3 DNA is TGCGCCAGCAGCTTGTTAGGGGACAGGGGGCGCGAGCAGTACTTC. This gives the protein CASSLLGDRGREQYF.

Here the CDR3 reads CASSLRRPRTGELFF. For the CDR3, the DNA is TGTGCCAGCAGCTTAAGACGGCCTAGAACCGGGGAGCTGTTTTTT. The chain recombines TRBV7-9 with TRBJ2-2, with D unresolved. V was shortened by 2 bases and J by 5 bases, with 12 bases between the two germline ends. Germline values: CDR1 SEHNR, CDR2 FQNEAQ (reference sequence). The CDR3 runs 15 residues.

V usage is TRBV7-9 and J usage is TRBJ2-6; 8 bases are a match to TRBD1. Germline CDR1 is SEHNR and CDR2 is FQNEAQ (reference sequence). This CDR3 has 16 residues. The V and J ends lost 5 bases and 2 bases, in that order; junction bases with no gene match: 5. The CDR3 nucleotides read TGTGCCAGCAGCACCCAGGGGGCGGCTGGGGCCAACGTCCTGACTTTC. It encodes CASSTQGAAGANVLTF.

V and J are TRBV5-6 and TRBJ2-2; no clear D gene. This CDR3 comprises 13 residues. The ends were cut back, 7 bases at V and 3 bases at J, with 10 bases in the middle. Per the germline V gene, CDR1 is SGHDT and CDR2 is YYEEEE. The CDR3 spells CASGQAHTGELFF. The CDR3 bases are TGTGCCAGCGGCCAGGCGCACACCGGGGAGCTGTTTTTT. Drawing the rest from reference TRBV5-6 and TRBJ2-2, the complete variable domain is DAGVTQSPTHLIKTRGQQVTLRCSPKSGHDTVSWYQQALGQGPQFIFQYYEEEERQRGNFPDRFSGHQFPNYSSELNVNALLLGDSALYLCASGQAHTGELFFGEGSRLTVL.

This clone has more than one count but fewer than ten. The CDR3 loop reads CASSGGGTEAFF. CDR3 in DNA: TGTGCCAGCAGTGGGGGGGGCACTGAAGCTTTCTTT. V and J are TRBV2 and TRBJ1-1, with D possibly TRBD1 on 5 matching bases. The CDR3 has 12 residues. V lost 4 bases, J lost 4 bases, and 7 bases lay in between. Germline loops: CDR1 SNHLY, CDR2 FYNNEI.

The rearrangement links TRBV6-5 to TRBJ1-1; 8 positions agree with TRBD1. This CDR3 contains 15 residues. Germline CDR1 and CDR2: MNHEY and SVGAGI. After removal of 5 bases from V and 1 base from J, the junction contained 6 bases not matched to a gene. CDR3 bases: TGTGCCAGCAGTCTCGGACAGGGCGGGAACACTGAAGCTTTCTTT. Its protein product is CASSLGQGGNTEAFF.

The gene calls are TRBV30 and TRBJ2-5; possibly TRBD2 for D (5 bases). The DNA end is a closer match to TRBJ2-7, so the J assignment may be wrong. Germline CDR1 is GTSNPN and CDR2 is SVGIG (reference sequence). This CDR3 spans 14 amino acids. In DNA, the CDR3 is TGTGCCTGGAGTGTACCCCGGGATAGCTACGAGCAGTACTTC. Translation gives CAWSVPRDSYEQYF.